Each of the 14 T cell receptor beta chains below was sequenced from the same sample in a study of blood T cell repertoires in COVID-19. Profiled with immunoSEQ multiplex PCR; TCRdb holds only in-frame clones, not every one. Here the sample spans hundreds of thousands of clones, under 90% being singletons. Input material: peripheral blood. All receptors derive from a woman at least 80 years old with active or convalescent COVID-19.

The table lists this clone with many counts. V is TRBV6-4 and J is TRBJ1-6; D uncertain. The ends were cut back, 6 bases at V and 3 bases at J, with 6 bases in the middle. Germline V lookup: CDR1 MRHNA, CDR2 SNTAGT. This CDR3 has 13 amino acids. The CDR3 DNA follows: TGTGCCAGCAGGAGGGACTATAATTCACCCCTCCACTTT. The encoded protein is CASRRDYNSPLHF.

The chain employs TRBV18 and TRBJ2-5, with 9 bases lining up with TRBD1. Germline CDR1 reads KGHSH; CDR2 reads LQKENI. J was trimmed by 3 bases and V by 5 bases; bases with no gene match: 4. The CDR3 has 14 amino acids. The DNA of the CDR3 is TGTGCCAGCTCAGTGGGACAGGGCAAAGAGACCCAGTACTTC. Amino acid sequence: CASSVGQGKETQYF.

The genes are TRBV28 and TRBJ2-7, with D perhaps TRBD1 (6 bases). Looked up from germline, CDR1 is MDHEN and CDR2 is SYDVKM. The CDR3 length is 14 residues. Trimming removed 4 bases at V and 3 bases at J, with 13 bases between. The CDR3 loop is CASSSTGKGYEQYF. CDR3 nucleotide sequence: TGTGCCAGCAGTTCCACAGGGAAAGGCTACGAGCAGTACTTC.

This clone showed up just a few times. The chain combines TRBV4-3 with TRBJ2-5, with no clear D. V gave up 4 bases and J gave up 1 base, with 7 bases separating them. CDR1 is LGHNA and CDR2 is YSLEER in the germline V gene. The CDR3 length is 13 residues. The CDR3, as DNA: TGCGCCAGCAGCCTCCACATCCAAGAGACCCAGTACTTC. Translation gives CASSLHIQETQYF.

The chain carries TRBV7-3 and TRBJ2-7; 9 nucleotides align to TRBD1. Germline CDR1 reads SGHTA; CDR2 reads FQGTGA. CDR3 length equals 13 residues. The ends lost 5 bases at V and 10 bases at J; junction bases unmatched: 9. CDR3 in amino acids: CASSLGTGSPQYF. The CDR3 region has the DNA TGTGCCAGCAGCCTAGGGACAGGGTCCCCCCAGTACTTC.

The sample holds one count of this clone. The chain recombines TRBV6-2 or TRBV6-3 with TRBJ1-4, with D uncertain. V dropped 2 bases and J dropped 6 bases, with 10 bases sitting between them. Germline CDR1 MNHEY, CDR2 SVGEGT. The CDR3 totals 14 residues. CDR3 sequence: CASSYRAGDEKLFF. The CDR3 DNA is TGTGCCAGCAGTTACAGGGCGGGAGATGAAAAACTGTTTTTT.

The CDR3 coding sequence is TGCAGTGCTAGTTATGTTACCTCCGGGACAGGGACAGAAGCTTTCTTT. It codes for CSASYVTSGTGTEAFF. V usage is TRBV20-1 and J usage is TRBJ1-1; 9 bases line up with TRBD1. The germline V gene encodes CDR1 DFQATT and CDR2 SNEGSKA (reference sequence). Trimming cost V 3 bases and J 8 bases; bases outside gene matches: 16. This CDR3 contains 16 residues.

This chain connects TRBV5-5 to TRBJ1-2; D is unclear. The CDR3 is 14 amino acids. V lost 6 bases and J 0 bases, leaving 12 bases between the germline ends. Germline loops: CDR1 SGHKS, CDR2 YYEKEE (reference sequence). In DNA, the CDR3 is TGTGCCAGCACCCCTGGGCCGACTAACTATGGCTACACCTTC. It codes for CASTPGPTNYGYTF.

The rearrangement uses TRBV7-2 and TRBJ2-5; TRBD1 matches at 7 bases. Looked up from germline, CDR1 is SGHTA and CDR2 is FQGNSA. The CDR3 extends over 16 amino acids. V lost 5 bases and J lost 0; bases outside the gene matches: 9. The CDR3 sequence is CASSPPGQSYQETQYF. The CDR3 DNA sequence: TGTGCCAGCAGCCCCCCGGGACAGAGCTACCAAGAGACCCAGTACTTC.

This clone has only a few counts. The V and J genes are TRBV7-8 and TRBJ1-1, with D tentatively TRBD1 (5 bases). This CDR3 has 15 residues. Trimming left V 5 bases short and J 0 bases short, with 13 bases between. The germline V gene encodes CDR1 SGHVS and CDR2 FQNEAQ. CDR3 in DNA: TGTGCCAGCAGCAAATTGACAGACATGAACACTGAAGCTTTCTTT. This encodes CASSKLTDMNTEAFF.

V is TRBV10-3 and J is TRBJ1-2; D not resolved. The CDR3 is 13 residues long. CDR1 and CDR2 from the germline V gene are ENHRY and SYGVKD. V dropped 6 bases and J dropped 3 bases, with 11 bases sitting between them. CDR3 residues: CAISRTEDYGYTF. DNA of the CDR3: TGTGCCATCAGCAGGACGGAGGACTATGGCTACACCTTC.

The chain joins TRBV27 to TRBJ1-1; weak D call: TRBD1 (6 bases). CDR1 MNHEY and CDR2 SMNVEV come from the germline V gene (reference sequence). The length of the CDR3 is 14 residues. Trimming shortened V by 8 bases and J by 4 bases, and 17 bases separated the two germline ends. The CDR3 protein is CASRRDMAGTEAFF. CDR3 nucleotide sequence: TGTGCCAGCCGCCGGGACATGGCAGGCACTGAAGCTTTCTTT.

The table lists this clone with a count of one. The chain joins TRBV28 to TRBJ2-1; 8 bases line up with TRBD2. V gave up 7 bases and J gave up 6 bases; unmatched junction bases: 14. Per germline, CDR1 MDHEN and CDR2 SYDVKM. The CDR3 loop spans 16 amino acids. The CDR3 protein is CASTGGGAVLANEQFF. The CDR3 coding sequence is TGTGCCAGCACGGGAGGGGGGGCGGTTCTGGCCAATGAGCAGTTCTTC.

This clone showed up just a few times. V gene TRBV7-3 combines with J gene TRBJ2-1; 7 nucleotides match TRBD2. Germline CDR1 and CDR2: SGHTA and FQGTGA. There are 14 residues in the CDR3. After removal of 0 bases from V and 5 bases from J, the junction contained 1 base not matched to a gene. CDR3 sequence (DNA): TGTGCCAGCAGCTTAACGACTAGCAACAATGAGCAGTTCTTC. Its translation is CASSLTTSNNEQFF.